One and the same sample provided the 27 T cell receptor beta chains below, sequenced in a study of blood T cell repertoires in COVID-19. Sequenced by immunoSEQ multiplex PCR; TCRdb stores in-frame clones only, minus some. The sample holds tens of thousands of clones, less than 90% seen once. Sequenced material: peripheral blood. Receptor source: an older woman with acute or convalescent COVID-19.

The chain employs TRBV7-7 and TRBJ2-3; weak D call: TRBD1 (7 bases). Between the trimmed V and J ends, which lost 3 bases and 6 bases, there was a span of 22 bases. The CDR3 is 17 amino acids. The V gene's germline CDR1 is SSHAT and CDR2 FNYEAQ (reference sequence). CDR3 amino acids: CASSFPVGRGASDTQYF. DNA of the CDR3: TGTGCCAGCAGCTTCCCCGTCGGCAGGGGGGCCTCCGATACGCAGTATTTT.

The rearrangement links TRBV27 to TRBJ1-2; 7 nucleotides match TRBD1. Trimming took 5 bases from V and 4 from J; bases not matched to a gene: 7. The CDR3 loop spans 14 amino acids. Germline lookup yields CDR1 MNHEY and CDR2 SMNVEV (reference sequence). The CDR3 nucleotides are TGTGCCAGCAGTGCGACAGGGTCGGCCTATGGCTACACCTTC. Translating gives CASSATGSAYGYTF.

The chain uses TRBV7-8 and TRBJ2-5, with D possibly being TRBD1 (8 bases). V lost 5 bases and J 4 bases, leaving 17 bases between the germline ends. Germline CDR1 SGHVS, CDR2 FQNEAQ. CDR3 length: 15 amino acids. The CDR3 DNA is TGTGCCAGCAGCCGAGATTACAGGGGGGGAGAGACCCAGTACTTC. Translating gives CASSRDYRGGETQYF.

The CDR3 reads CASSLLVKRTSNEQFF. DNA of the CDR3: TGTGCCAGCAGCTTGTTGGTGAAACGGACTAGCAATGAGCAGTTCTTC. The V and J genes are TRBV7-9 and TRBJ2-1; 7 bases are shared with TRBD2. The CDR3 totals 16 residues. Trimming cost V 3 bases and J 6 bases; bases outside gene matches: 11. The germline V gene has CDR1 SEHNR and CDR2 FQNEAQ (reference sequence).

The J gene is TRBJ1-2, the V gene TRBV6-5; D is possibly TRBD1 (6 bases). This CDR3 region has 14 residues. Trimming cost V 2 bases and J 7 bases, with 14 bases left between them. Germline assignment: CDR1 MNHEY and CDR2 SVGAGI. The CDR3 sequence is CASSYKNTGFGYTF. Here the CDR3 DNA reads TGTGCCAGCAGTTACAAAAACACAGGGTTTGGCTACACCTTC.

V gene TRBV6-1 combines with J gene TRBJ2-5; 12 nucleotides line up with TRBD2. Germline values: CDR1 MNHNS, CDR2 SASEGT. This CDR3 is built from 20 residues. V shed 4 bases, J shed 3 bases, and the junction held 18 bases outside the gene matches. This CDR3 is CASSAPDPGLAGHNEETQYF. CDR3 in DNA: TGTGCCAGCAGTGCCCCGGATCCGGGACTAGCGGGCCACAATGAAGAGACCCAGTACTTC.

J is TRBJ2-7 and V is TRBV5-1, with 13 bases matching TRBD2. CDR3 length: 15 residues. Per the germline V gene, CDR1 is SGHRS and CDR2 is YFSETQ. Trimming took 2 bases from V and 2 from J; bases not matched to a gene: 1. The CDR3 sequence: CASSFTSGGAYEQYF. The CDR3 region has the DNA TGCGCCAGCAGCTTTACTAGCGGGGGGGCCTACGAGCAGTACTTC.

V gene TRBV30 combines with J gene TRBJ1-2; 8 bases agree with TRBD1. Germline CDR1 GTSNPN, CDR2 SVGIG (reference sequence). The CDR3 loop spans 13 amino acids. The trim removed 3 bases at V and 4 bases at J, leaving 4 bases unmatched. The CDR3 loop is CAWRGQAIYGYTF. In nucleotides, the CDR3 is TGTGCCTGGAGGGGACAGGCTATCTATGGCTACACCTTC.

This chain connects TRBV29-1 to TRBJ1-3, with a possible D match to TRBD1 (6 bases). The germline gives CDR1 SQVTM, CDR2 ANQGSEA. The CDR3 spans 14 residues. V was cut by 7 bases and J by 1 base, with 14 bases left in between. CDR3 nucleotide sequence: TGCAGCGGGGGCGAGGGGGGATCTGGAAACACCATATATTTT. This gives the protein CSGGEGGSGNTIYF. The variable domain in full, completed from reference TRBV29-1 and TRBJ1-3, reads SAVISQKPSRDICQRGTSLTIQCQVDSQVTMMFWYRQQPGQSLTLIATANQGSEATYESGFVIDKFPISRPNLTFSTLTVSNMSPEDSSIYLCSGGEGGSGNTIYFGEGSWLTVV.

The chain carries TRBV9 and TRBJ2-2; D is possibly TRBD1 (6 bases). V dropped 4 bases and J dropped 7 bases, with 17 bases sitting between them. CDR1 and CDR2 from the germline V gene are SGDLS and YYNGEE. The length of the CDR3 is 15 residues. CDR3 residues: CASSLSYRAVGELFF. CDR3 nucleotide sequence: TGTGCCAGCAGCTTATCTTACAGGGCCGTCGGGGAGCTGTTTTTT.

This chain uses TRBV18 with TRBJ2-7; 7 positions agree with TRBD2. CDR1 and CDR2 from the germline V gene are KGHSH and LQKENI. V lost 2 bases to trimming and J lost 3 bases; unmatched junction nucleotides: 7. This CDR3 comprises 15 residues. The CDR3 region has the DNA TGTGCCAGCTCACCAGGGAGGGCATCAAACTACGAGCAGTACTTC. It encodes CASSPGRASNYEQYF.

CDR3 sequence reads: CASSLKGAHGYTF. As DNA, the CDR3 is TGTGCCAGCAGTTTAAAGGGGGCCCATGGCTACACCTTC. The genes are TRBV12-3 or TRBV12-4 and TRBJ1-2; 7 bases match TRBD1. The trim removed 2 bases at V and 6 bases at J, leaving 3 bases unmatched. The CDR3 runs to 13 residues.

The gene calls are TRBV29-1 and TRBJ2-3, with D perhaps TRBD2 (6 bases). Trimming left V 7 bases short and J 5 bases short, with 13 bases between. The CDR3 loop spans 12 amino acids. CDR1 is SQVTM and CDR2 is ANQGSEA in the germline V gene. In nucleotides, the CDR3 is TGCAGCGGTTTTCGGGAGAGAGATACGCAGTATTTT. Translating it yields CSGFRERDTQYF.

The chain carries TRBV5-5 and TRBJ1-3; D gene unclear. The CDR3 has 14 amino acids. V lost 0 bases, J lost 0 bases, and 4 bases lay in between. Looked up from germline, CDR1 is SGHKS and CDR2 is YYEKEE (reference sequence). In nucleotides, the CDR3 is TGTGCCAGCAGCTTGGTCAGCTCTGGAAACACCATATATTTT. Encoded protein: CASSLVSSGNTIYF.

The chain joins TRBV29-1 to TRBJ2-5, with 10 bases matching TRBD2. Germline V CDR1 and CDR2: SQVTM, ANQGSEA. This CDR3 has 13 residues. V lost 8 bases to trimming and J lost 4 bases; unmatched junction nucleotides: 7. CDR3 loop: CSTPSGRLETQYF. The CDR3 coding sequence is TGCAGCACCCCTAGCGGGAGATTAGAGACCCAGTACTTC.

CDR3 nucleotide sequence: TGTGCCAGCAGAACTCCGGGACAGTATGGCTACACCTTC. It translates to CASRTPGQYGYTF. This rearrangement joins TRBV6-5 to TRBJ1-2; TRBD1 aligns across 7 bases. V gave up 6 bases and J gave up 5 bases; unmatched junction bases: 6. The CDR3 length is 13 residues. Germline V gene sequence: CDR1 MNHEY, CDR2 SVGAGI.

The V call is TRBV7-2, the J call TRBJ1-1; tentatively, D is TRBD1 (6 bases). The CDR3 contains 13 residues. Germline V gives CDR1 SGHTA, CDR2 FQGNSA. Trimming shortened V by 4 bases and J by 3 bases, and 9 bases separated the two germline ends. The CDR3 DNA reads TGTGCCAGCAGCTCTGGACAGCACACTGAAGCTTTCTTT. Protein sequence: CASSSGQHTEAFF. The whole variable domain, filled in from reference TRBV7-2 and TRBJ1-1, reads GAGVSQSPSNKVTEKGKDVELRCDPISGHTALYWYRQSLGQGLEFLIYFQGNSAPDKSGLPSDRFSAERTGGSVSTLTIQRTQQEDSAVYLCASSSGQHTEAFFGQGTRLTVV.

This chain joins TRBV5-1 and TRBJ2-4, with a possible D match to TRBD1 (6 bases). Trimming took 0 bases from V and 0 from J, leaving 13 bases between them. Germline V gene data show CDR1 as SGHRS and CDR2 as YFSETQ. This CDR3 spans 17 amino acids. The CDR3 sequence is CASSLGDNLLAKNIQYF. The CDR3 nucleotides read TGCGCCAGCAGCTTGGGGGACAATCTTCTAGCCAAAAACATTCAGTACTTC.

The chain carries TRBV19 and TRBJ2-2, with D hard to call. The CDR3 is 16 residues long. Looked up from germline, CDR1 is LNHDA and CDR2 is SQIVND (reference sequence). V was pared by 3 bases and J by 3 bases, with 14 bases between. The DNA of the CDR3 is TGTGCCAGTAGTATTATCCTAATTCGGGACACCGGGGAGCTGTTTTTT. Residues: CASSIILIRDTGELFF.

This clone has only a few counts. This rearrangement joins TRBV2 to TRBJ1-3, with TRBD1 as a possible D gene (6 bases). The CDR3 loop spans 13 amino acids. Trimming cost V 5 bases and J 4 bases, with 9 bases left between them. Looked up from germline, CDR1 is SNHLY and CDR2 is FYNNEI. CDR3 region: CASSTGQGNTIYF. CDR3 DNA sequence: TGTGCCAGCAGTACAGGGCAAGGAAACACCATATATTTT.

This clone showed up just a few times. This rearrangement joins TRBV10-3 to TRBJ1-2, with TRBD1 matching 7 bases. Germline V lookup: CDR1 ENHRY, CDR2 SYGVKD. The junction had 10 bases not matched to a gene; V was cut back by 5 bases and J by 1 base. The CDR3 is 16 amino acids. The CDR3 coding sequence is TGTGCCATCAGTAGACAGGGCAGAACGTTTAACTATGGCTACACCTTC. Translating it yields CAISRQGRTFNYGYTF.

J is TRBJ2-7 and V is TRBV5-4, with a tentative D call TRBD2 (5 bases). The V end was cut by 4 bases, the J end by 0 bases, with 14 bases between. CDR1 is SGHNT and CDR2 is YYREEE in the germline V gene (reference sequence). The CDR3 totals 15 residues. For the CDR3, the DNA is TGTGCCAGCAGCCTAGGACTGGACGACTCCTACGAGCAGTACTTC. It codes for CASSLGLDDSYEQYF.

CDR3 coding DNA: TGTGCCAGCAGCCAAACAGGCATAACGGGTCAGCCCCAGCATTTT. Its protein is CASSQTGITGQPQHF. The V and J genes are TRBV16 and TRBJ1-5; D might be TRBD1 (5 bases). V was cut by 2 bases and J by 6 bases, with 14 bases left in between. There are 15 residues in the CDR3. The germline V gene has CDR1 KGHSY and CDR2 FQNENV.

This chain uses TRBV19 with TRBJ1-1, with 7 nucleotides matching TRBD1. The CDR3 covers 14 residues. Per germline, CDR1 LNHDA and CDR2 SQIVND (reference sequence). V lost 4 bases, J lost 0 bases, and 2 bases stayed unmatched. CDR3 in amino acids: CASSKGTVNTEAFF. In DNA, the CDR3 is TGTGCCAGTAGTAAAGGGACAGTGAACACTGAAGCTTTCTTT.

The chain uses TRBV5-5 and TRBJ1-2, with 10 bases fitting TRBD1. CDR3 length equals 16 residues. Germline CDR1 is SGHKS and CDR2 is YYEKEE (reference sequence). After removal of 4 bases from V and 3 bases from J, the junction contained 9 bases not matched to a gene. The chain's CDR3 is CASSPSTGQGHYGYTF. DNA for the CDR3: TGTGCCAGCAGCCCTTCCACGGGACAGGGGCACTATGGCTACACCTTC.

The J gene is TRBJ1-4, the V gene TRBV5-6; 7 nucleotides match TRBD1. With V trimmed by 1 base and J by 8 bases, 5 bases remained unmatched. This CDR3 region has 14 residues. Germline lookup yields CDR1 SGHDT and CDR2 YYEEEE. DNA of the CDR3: TGTGCCAGCAGCTTGAGGCAGGGGGTCGAAAAACTGTTTTTT. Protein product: CASSLRQGVEKLFF.

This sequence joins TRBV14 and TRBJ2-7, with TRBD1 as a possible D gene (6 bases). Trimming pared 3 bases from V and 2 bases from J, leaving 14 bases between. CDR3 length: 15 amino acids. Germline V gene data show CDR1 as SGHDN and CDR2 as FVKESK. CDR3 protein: CASSQKTGPTYEQYF. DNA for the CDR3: TGTGCCAGCAGCCAGAAGACAGGACCTACCTACGAGCAGTACTTC.